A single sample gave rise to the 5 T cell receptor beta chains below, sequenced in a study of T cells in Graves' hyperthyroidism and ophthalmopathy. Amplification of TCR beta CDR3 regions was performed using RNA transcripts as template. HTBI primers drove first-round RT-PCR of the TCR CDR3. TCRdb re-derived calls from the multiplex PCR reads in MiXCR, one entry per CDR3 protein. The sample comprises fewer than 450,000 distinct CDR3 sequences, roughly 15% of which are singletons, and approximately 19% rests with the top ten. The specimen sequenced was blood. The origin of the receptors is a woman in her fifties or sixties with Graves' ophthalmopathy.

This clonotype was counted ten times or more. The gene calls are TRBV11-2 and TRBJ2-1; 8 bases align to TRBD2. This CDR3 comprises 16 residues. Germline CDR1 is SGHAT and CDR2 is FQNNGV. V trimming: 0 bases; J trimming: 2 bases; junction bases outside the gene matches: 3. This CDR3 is CASSLDPAGAYNEQFF. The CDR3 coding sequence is TGTGCCAGCAGCTTAGATCCAGCGGGAGCCTACAATGAGCAGTTCTTC.

DNA of the CDR3: TGTGCCAGCAGTTTATGGGCTAGCGGGATTACAGATACGCAGTATTTT. Protein product: CASSLWASGITDTQYF. The rearrangement uses TRBV27 and TRBJ2-3; TRBD2 aligns across 9 bases. J was trimmed by 3 bases and V by 1 base; bases with no gene match: 5. The germline V gene has CDR1 MNHEY and CDR2 SMNVEV (reference sequence). The CDR3 length is 16 residues.

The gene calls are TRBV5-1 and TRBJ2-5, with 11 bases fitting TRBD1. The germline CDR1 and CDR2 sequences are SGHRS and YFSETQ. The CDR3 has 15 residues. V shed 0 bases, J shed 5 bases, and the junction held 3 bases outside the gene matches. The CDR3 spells CASSLGTGGAETQYF. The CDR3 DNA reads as TGCGCCAGCAGCTTGGGGACAGGGGGCGCGGAGACCCAGTACTTC.

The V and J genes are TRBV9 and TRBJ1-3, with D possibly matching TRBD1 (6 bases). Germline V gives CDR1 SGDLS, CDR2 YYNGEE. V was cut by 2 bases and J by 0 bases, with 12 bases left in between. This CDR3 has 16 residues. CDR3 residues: CASSVRDTFSGNTIYF. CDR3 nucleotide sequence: TGTGCCAGCAGCGTCCGGGACACATTCTCTGGAAACACCATATATTTT. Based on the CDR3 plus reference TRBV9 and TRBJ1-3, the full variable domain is DSGVTQTPKHLITATGQRVTLRCSPRSGDLSVYWYQQSLDQGLQFLIQYYNGEERAKGNILERFSAQQFPDLHSELNLSSLELGDSALYFCASSVRDTFSGNTIYFGEGSWLTVV.

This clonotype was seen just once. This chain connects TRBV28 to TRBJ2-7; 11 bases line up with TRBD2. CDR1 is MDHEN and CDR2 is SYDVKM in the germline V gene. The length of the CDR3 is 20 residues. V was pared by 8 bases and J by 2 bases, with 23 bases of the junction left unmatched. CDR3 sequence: CASSYSPEIAGGPRTYEQYF. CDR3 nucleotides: TGTGCCAGCTCATACTCCCCCGAGATAGCGGGAGGGCCTAGGACCTACGAGCAGTACTTC.